A single sample gave rise to the 7 T cell receptor beta chains below, sequenced in a study of shared clonotypes between healthy human individuals. The data were produced by immunoSEQ multiplex PCR, yet TCRdb's version contains in-frame clones alone and is incomplete. Among under 2,000,000 clones listed, about 95% were seen once. In the naive CD8 group, cells lacked CD45RO and were positively selected for CCR7, so terminally differentiated effector memory CD45RA+ cells were left out. What was sequenced was naive CD8+ T cells sorted from blood. Source of these receptors: a man aged 18-30 years in good health.

The rearrangement uses TRBV9 and TRBJ2-5; 9 nucleotides match TRBD1. CDR3 length: 15 residues. Losses at the gene ends were 0 bases for V and 3 bases for J; bases not matched to a gene: 3. Germline V lookup: CDR1 SGDLS, CDR2 YYNGEE. The CDR3 DNA reads as TGTGCCAGCAGCGTAGAGGGACAGGGAGAAGAGACCCAGTACTTC. This sequence encodes CASSVEGQGEETQYF.

V gene TRBV7-6 combines with J gene TRBJ1-1; TRBD1 agrees at 7 bases. The CDR3 is 12 residues long. Germline V gene data show CDR1 as SGHVS and CDR2 as FNYEAQ. J lost 11 bases, V lost 1 base, and 4 bases had no gene match. The CDR3 protein is CASSLEGARAFF. The CDR3, as DNA: TGTGCCAGCAGCTTAGAGGGGGCACGGGCTTTCTTT.

V is TRBV11-2 and J is TRBJ1-1; D uncertain. Germline V gene sequence: CDR1 SGHAT, CDR2 FQNNGV. Trimming stripped 3 bases from V and 0 bases from J, with 11 bases between. The CDR3 consists of 15 residues. CDR3 loop: CASSFPALMNTEAFF. CDR3 nucleotides: TGTGCCAGCAGCTTCCCAGCACTCATGAACACTGAAGCTTTCTTT.

The gene calls are TRBV30 and TRBJ2-5; 8 nucleotides line up with TRBD1. From germline, CDR1 is GTSNPN and CDR2 SVGIG (reference sequence). With 5 bases clipped from V and 5 bases from J, the junction kept 7 bases outside the gene matches. The CDR3 has 13 amino acids. As DNA, the CDR3 is TGTGCCTGGCGTCAGGGGGCTGGGGAGACCCAGTACTTC. Its protein product is CAWRQGAGETQYF.

The V call is TRBV2, the J call TRBJ1-4; 10 bases line up with TRBD1. The J segment lost 4 bases and the V segment lost 8 bases, leaving 4 bases of the junction unmatched. The CDR3 extends over 14 amino acids. CDR1 is SNHLY and CDR2 is FYNNEI in the germline V gene. The CDR3 DNA sequence: TGTGCCAGCGGGACAGGGGATGATAATGAAAAACTGTTTTTT. Encoded protein: CASGTGDDNEKLFF. The full variable domain, its missing parts supplied by reference TRBV2 and TRBJ1-4, is EPEVTQTPSHQVTQMGQEVILRCVPISNHLYFYWYRQILGQKVEFLVSFYNNEISEKSEIFDDQFSVERPDGSNFTLKIRSTKLEDSAMYFCASGTGDDNEKLFFGSGTQLSVL.

The chain is built from TRBV7-2 and TRBJ1-6, with TRBD1 identical over 7 bases. Germline V gene data show CDR1 as SGHTA and CDR2 as FQGNSA. Germline trimming cut 2 bases from V and 10 bases from J; bases unmatched to any gene: 2. CDR3 length equals 13 residues. This CDR3 reads CASSLTGVSPLHF. CDR3 coding DNA: TGTGCCAGCAGCTTAACAGGGGTCTCACCCCTCCACTTT.

The chain has TRBV18 and TRBJ1-1, with a tentative D call TRBD1 (6 bases). Trimming took off 2 bases at V and 6 bases at J, with 25 bases between the two ends. CDR3 length: 18 amino acids. Germline V CDR1 and CDR2: KGHSH, LQKENI. Written as DNA, the CDR3 is TGTGCCAGCTCACCAGGACACCAAACAGGGATGGCGGGGCCTGAAGCTTTCTTT. Protein sequence: CASSPGHQTGMAGPEAFF. The full variable domain, in which reference TRBV18 and TRBJ1-1 provide the parts outside the CDR3, is NAGVMQNPRHLVRRRGQEARLRCSPMKGHSHVYWYRQLPEEGLKFMVYLQKENIIDESGMPKERFSAEFPKEGPSILRIQQVVRGDSAAYFCASSPGHQTGMAGPEAFFGQGTRLTVV.